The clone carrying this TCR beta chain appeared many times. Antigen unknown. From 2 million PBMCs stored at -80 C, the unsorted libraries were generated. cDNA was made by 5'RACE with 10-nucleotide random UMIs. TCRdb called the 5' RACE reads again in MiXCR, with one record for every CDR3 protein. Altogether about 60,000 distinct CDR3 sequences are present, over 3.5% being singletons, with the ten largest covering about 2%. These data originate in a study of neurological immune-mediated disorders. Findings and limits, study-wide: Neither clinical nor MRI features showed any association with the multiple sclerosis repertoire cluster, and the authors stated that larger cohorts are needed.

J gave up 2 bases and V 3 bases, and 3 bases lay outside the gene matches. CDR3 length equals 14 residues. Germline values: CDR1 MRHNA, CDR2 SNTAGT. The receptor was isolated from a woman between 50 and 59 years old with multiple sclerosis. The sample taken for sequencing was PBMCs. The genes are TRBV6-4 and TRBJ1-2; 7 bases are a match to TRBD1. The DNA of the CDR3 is TGTGCCAGCAGTGAGTCACAGGGGAACTATGGCTACACCTTC. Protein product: CASSESQGNYGYTF.